A selection of T cell receptor beta chains follows, all from one sample in a study of T cell responses to AZD1222 COVID-19 vaccine. Assay: immunoSEQ multiplex PCR; the TCRdb copy retains only in-frame clones and omits some. The data contain 120,000 to 150,000 clones, roughly 89% of them seen just once; the ten biggest clones take up around 5%. The input for sequencing was peripheral blood, taken on day 0 of AZD1222 vaccination. Source of these receptors: an adult in good health. Each CDR3 is given with its conserved first and last residue. The D gene is left open where the match is weak. Part of the rows lack a size; the others show once, few, many or a class for expanded clones.

CDR3 DNA,CDR3 protein,V gene,J gene,D gene,clone size
TGTGCCAGCAGCCCTAACCTTGGGGGAGGTACGCAGTATTTT,CASSPNLGGGTQYF,TRBV9,TRBJ2-3,NA,NA
TGTGCCAGCAGGCCCGGGACAGGGGGTGAAAAACTGTTTTTT,CASRPGTGGEKLFF,TRBV5-8,TRBJ1-4,TRBD1,NA
TGTGCCAGCAGTTTAGTCCGAGCAGGGTACAATGAGCAGTTCTTC,CASSLVRAGYNEQFF,TRBV28,TRBJ2-1,NA,NA
TGTGCCAGCAGTTATAGTAGCGGGAGAACCTACGAGCAGTACTTC,CASSYSSGRTYEQYF,TRBV6-5,TRBJ2-7,TRBD2,NA
TGTGCCAGCAGTCTTACCCCGACCTCCTACGAGCAGTACTTC,CASSLTPTSYEQYF,TRBV27,TRBJ2-7,NA,NA
TGTGCCAGCAGTTTATGGTCCGGCTCCTCTGGAAACACCATATATTTT,CASSLWSGSSGNTIYF,TRBV28,TRBJ1-3,NA,NA
TGTGCCAGCTCACCACGGACAGGGCCGGGAATGAACACTGAAGCTTTCTTT,CASSPRTGPGMNTEAFF,TRBV18,TRBJ1-1,TRBD1,NA
TGTGCCAGCTTGGACGGAGATGGGTCGGGTGAGCAGTACTTC,CASLDGDGSGEQYF,TRBV6-5,TRBJ2-7,NA,NA
TGTGCCAGCAGCCTCAGAGTCTATGGCTACACCTTC,CASSLRVYGYTF,TRBV28,TRBJ1-2,NA,NA
TGTGCCAGCAGTCGGGGACTAGCGGGAGCGGGGGAGCAGTACTTC,CASSRGLAGAGEQYF,TRBV27,TRBJ2-7,TRBD2,once
TGTGCCAGCAGCTTGTCCATGATCGGCACTGAAGCTTTCTTT,CASSLSMIGTEAFF,TRBV5-4,TRBJ1-1,NA,NA
TGTGCCAGCTCAATCGGGACAGGGGGCTTCGAGCAGTACTTC,CASSIGTGGFEQYF,TRBV18,TRBJ2-7,TRBD1,NA
TGCGCCAGCAGCTGGGCGGGCATCAATGAGCAGTTCTTC,CASSWAGINEQFF,TRBV4-3,TRBJ2-1,NA,NA
TGTGCCAGCAGCTTGGGCGACGAGCAGTACTTC,CASSLGDEQYF,TRBV5-5,TRBJ2-7,NA,NA